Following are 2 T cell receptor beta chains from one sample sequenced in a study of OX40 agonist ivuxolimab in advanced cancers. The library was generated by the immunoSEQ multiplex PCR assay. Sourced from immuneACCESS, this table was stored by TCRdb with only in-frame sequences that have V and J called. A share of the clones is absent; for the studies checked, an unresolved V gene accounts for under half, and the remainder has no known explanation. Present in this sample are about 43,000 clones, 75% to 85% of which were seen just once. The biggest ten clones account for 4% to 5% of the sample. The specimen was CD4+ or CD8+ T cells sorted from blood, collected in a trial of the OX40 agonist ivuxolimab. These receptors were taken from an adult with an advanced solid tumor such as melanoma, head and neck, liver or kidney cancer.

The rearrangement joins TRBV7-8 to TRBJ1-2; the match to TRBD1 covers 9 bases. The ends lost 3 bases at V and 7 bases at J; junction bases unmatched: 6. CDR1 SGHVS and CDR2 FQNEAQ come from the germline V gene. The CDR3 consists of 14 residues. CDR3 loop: CASSLATGGSGYTF. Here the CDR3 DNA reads TGTGCCAGCAGCTTGGCCACAGGGGGCTCTGGCTACACCTTC.

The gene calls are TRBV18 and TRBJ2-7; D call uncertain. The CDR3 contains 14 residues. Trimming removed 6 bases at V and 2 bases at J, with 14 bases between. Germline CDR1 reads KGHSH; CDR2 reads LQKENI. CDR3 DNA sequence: TGTGCCAGCTCCGGTGGTAGCCGACCCTACGAGCAGTACTTC. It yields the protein CASSGGSRPYEQYF.